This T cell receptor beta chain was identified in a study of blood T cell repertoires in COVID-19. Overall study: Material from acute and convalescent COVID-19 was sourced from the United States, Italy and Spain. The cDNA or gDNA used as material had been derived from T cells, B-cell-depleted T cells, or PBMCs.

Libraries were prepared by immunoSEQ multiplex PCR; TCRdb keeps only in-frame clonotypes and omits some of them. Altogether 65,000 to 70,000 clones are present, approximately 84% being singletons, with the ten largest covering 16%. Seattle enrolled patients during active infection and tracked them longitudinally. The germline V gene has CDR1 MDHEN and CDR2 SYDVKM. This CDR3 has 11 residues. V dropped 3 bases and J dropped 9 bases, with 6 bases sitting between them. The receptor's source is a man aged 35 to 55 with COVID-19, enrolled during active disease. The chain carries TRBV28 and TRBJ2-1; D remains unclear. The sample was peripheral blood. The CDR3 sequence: CASSFRSEQFF. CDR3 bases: TGTGCCAGCAGTTTCCGGAGTGAGCAGTTCTTC. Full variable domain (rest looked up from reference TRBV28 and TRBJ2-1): DVKVTQSSRYLVKRTGEKVFLECVQDMDHENMFWYRQDPGLGLRLIYFSYDVKMKEKGDIPEGYSVSREKKERFSLILESASTNQTSMYLCASSFRSEQFFGPGTRLTVL.